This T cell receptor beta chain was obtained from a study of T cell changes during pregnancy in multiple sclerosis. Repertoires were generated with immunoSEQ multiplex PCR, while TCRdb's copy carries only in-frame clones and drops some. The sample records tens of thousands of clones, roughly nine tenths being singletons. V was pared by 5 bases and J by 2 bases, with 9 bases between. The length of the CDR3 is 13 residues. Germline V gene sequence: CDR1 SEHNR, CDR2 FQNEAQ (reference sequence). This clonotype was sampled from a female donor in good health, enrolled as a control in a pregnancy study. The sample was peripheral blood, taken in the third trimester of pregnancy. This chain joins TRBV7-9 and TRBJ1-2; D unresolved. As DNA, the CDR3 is TGTGCCAGCAGCCGCGGCGGCAACTATGGCTACACCTTC. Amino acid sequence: CASSRGGNYGYTF.